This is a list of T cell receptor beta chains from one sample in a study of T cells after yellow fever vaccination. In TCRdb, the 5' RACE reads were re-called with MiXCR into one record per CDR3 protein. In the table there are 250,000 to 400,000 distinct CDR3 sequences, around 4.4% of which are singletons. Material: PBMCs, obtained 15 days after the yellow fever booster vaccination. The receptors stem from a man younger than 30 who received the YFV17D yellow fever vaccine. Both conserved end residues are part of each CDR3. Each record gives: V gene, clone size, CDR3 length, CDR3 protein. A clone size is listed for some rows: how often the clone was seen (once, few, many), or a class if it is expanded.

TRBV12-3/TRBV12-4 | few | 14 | CASSPAQGGTEAFF
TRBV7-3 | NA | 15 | CASSRGGSSYNQQFF
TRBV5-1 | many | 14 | CASSLGPVQETQYF
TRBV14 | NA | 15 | CASSLLTGAETEAFF
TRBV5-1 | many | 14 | CASSLGSSNSPLHF
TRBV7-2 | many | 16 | CASSLNQGLSLGGYTF
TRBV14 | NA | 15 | CASSQKQRSSYEQYF
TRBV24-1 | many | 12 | CATSVWGKPQHF
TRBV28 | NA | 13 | CASSFHLGIEQFF
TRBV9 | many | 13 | CASSDVNTGELFF
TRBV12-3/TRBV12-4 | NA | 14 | CASSRDRGHYGYTF
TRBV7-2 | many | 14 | CASSLVGGGREQYF
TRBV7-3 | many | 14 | CASSLRSVGDTQYF
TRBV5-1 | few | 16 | CASSSGRDSYNSPLHF
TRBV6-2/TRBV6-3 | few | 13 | CASSYSPSYEQYF
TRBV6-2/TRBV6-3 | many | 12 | CASSPGEETQYF
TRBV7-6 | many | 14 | CASRKGGRQETQYF
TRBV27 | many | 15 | CASSSRLTGNTEAFF
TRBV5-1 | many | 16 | CASSSLAGGGWNEQFF
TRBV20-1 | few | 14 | CSARDRNRGYEQYF
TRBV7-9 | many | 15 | CASSSRGGGRTEAFF
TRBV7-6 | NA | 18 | CASSLTPWGGGLQETQYF
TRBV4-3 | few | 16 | CASSLYRGAEYQPQHF
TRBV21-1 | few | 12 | CAGWAGGNEQYF
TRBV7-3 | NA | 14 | CASSLTAGMDEQFF
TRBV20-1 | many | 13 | CSASRQGNTEAFF
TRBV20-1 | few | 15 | CSARVTIGGKTEAFF
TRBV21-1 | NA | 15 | CASSKDIEGFYEQYF
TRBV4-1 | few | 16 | CASSQDLGQYGQPQHF
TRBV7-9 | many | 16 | CASSSHREANTGELFF
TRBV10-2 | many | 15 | CASSESRGATDTQYF
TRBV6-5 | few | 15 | CASSYSGALLDTQYF
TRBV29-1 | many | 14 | CSVDSPGLQETQYF
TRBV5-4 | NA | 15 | CASSLRETVNYGYTF
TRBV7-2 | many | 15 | CASSLEARGLLRQYF
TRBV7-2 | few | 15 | CASRDSGGAGYEQYF
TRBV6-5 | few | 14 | CASSYWQTYNEQFF
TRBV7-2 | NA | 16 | CASSPPGWRTGETQYF
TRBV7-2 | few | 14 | CASSSGGTQETQYF
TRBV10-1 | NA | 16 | CASNRLRDRGNQPQHF
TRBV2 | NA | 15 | CASTQLVAGAYEQYF
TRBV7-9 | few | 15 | CASSLVSGHIYEQYF
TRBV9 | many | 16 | CASSVGSGQGRDGYTF
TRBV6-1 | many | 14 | CASRENMNQETQYF
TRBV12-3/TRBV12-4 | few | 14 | CASSRQENNQPQHF
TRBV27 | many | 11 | CATKRGYGYTF
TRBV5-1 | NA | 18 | CASSFRLAGALITDTQYF
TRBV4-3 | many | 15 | CASSQGSQGNTEAFF